Each of the 4 T cell receptor beta chains below was sequenced from the same sample in a study of OX40 agonist ivuxolimab in advanced cancers. TCRdb's copy holds only in-frame clones and misses some; the assay was immunoSEQ multiplex PCR. The sample gives under 85,000 clones, roughly 90% of which show up once; 0.55% to 0.8% is in the top ten. This specimen was CD4+ or CD8+ T cells sorted from blood, taken in a trial of the OX40 agonist ivuxolimab. These receptors all stem from an adult with an advanced solid tumor such as melanoma, head and neck, liver or kidney cancer.

In this sample, this clone turned up once. This chain links TRBV28 with TRBJ1-5; no firm D call. Germline CDR1 is MDHEN and CDR2 is SYDVKM. The CDR3 is 16 amino acids. V lost 6 bases and J 0 bases, leaving 15 bases between the germline ends. The CDR3 sequence: CASSSPAGYSNQPQHF. For the CDR3, the DNA is TGTGCCAGCAGCTCCCCCGCGGGGTATAGCAATCAGCCCCAGCATTTT.

The table lists this clone with a count of one. CDR3 residues: CASRGTSENEQFF. CDR3 nucleotide sequence: TGTGCCAGCAGGGGGACTAGTGAAAATGAGCAGTTCTTC. The chain carries TRBV6-5 and TRBJ2-1; TRBD2 matches at 8 bases. The CDR3 covers 13 residues. Germline V gene sequence: CDR1 MNHEY, CDR2 SVGAGI. V lost 6 bases and J lost 7; bases outside the gene matches: 5.

The V and J genes are TRBV9 and TRBJ2-1, with no clear D. Germline values: CDR1 SGDLS, CDR2 YYNGEE. The CDR3 totals 14 residues. With 6 bases removed from V and 0 bases from J, the gap between germline ends came to 10 bases. CDR3 protein: CASKESSSYNEQFF. Here the CDR3 DNA reads TGTGCCAGCAAGGAGAGCAGCTCCTACAATGAGCAGTTCTTC.

The chain couples TRBV14 to TRBJ2-1; 7 nucleotides agree with TRBD2. Unmatched junction bases numbered 5, after V lost 3 bases and J lost 12 bases. From germline, CDR1 is SGHDN and CDR2 FVKESK. The CDR3 is made up of 12 amino acids. As DNA, the CDR3 is TGTGCCAGCAGCCAGGGACTAACTTGGCAGTTCTTC. Protein sequence: CASSQGLTWQFF.